A single sample gave rise to the 9 T cell receptor beta chains below, sequenced in a study of blood T cell repertoires in COVID-19. Libraries were prepared by immunoSEQ multiplex PCR; TCRdb keeps only in-frame clonotypes and omits some of them. The table has 150,000 to 200,000 clones, roughly 91% seen once. Material for sequencing was peripheral blood. These TCRs come from a human donor in a cohort sampled during active COVID-19.

The chain links TRBV5-4 to TRBJ2-1; 8 bases line up with TRBD2. Germline V gives CDR1 SGHNT, CDR2 YYREEE (reference sequence). With V trimmed by 0 bases and J by 6 bases, 11 bases remained unmatched. This CDR3 has 17 residues. The CDR3 region is CASSLGIRGGNLNEQFF. In nucleotides, the CDR3 is TGTGCCAGCAGCTTGGGGATCCGGGGGGGGAACCTCAATGAGCAGTTCTTC.

The V and J genes are TRBV5-6 and TRBJ1-1; D not resolved. CDR1 SGHDT and CDR2 YYEEEE come from the germline V gene. The CDR3 runs 14 residues. Trimming took 0 bases from V and 0 from J, leaving 6 bases between them. In DNA, the CDR3 is TGTGCCAGCAGCTTGGACAGAATGAACACTGAAGCTTTCTTT. Protein product: CASSLDRMNTEAFF. The full variable domain, completed using reference TRBV5-6 and TRBJ1-1, is DAGVTQSPTHLIKTRGQQVTLRCSPKSGHDTVSWYQQALGQGPQFIFQYYEEEERQRGNFPDRFSGHQFPNYSSELNVNALLLGDSALYLCASSLDRMNTEAFFGQGTRLTVV.

The gene calls are TRBV3-1 (or the pseudogene TRBV3-2) and TRBJ1-6; D is ambiguous. The CDR3 spans 16 residues. Germline V CDR1 and CDR2: LGHDT, YNNKEL (reference sequence). V dropped 1 base and J dropped 10 bases, with 17 bases sitting between them. DNA of the CDR3: TGTGCCAGCAGCCAAGCGGGAACCGGGGTCAAGTCACCCCTCCACTTT. This gives the protein CASSQAGTGVKSPLHF.

The chain has TRBV15 and TRBJ2-2; 8 bases align to TRBD1. The V segment lost 3 bases and the J segment 1 base; nucleotides outside the gene matches: 4. The CDR3 covers 16 residues. CDR1 LNHNV and CDR2 YYDKDF come from the germline V gene (reference sequence). CDR3 DNA: TGTGCCACCAGCAGGGACAGGGTCTGGAACACCGGGGAGCTGTTTTTT. Translating it yields CATSRDRVWNTGELFF.

The chain is built from TRBV29-1 and TRBJ2-7; D uncertain. V dropped 7 bases and J dropped 4 bases, with 17 bases sitting between them. This CDR3 has 13 amino acids. Germline V gene lookup returns CDR1 SQVTM and CDR2 ANQGSEA. The CDR3 region has the DNA TGCAGCGCTGCTACGAGCAAAACTTACGAGCAGTACTTC. The encoded protein is CSAATSKTYEQYF.

This clone was counted between two and nine times. V is TRBV10-3 and J is TRBJ1-3; the D is unclear. V gave up 6 bases and J gave up 10 bases, with 10 bases separating them. The CDR3 spans 11 residues. Germline V CDR1 and CDR2: ENHRY, SYGVKD. DNA for the CDR3: TGTGCCATCAGCGAGGCCGGGACCATATATTTT. Translation gives CAISEAGTIYF.

This rearrangement joins TRBV13 to TRBJ2-2; the match to TRBD1 covers 7 bases. This CDR3 contains 14 residues. CDR1 PRHDT and CDR2 FYEKMQ come from the germline V gene (reference sequence). The ends lost 5 bases at V and 5 bases at J; junction bases unmatched: 5. The CDR3: CASSPDRETGELFF. The CDR3 DNA reads TGTGCCAGCAGCCCCGACAGGGAAACCGGGGAGCTGTTTTTT.

This chain links TRBV5-5 with TRBJ1-2; D not certain. The germline V and J ends were trimmed by 0 bases and 3 bases, with 12 bases remaining between them. This CDR3 comprises 15 residues. Germline-derived CDR1 and CDR2 are SGHKS and YYEKEE (reference sequence). CDR3 protein: CASSLVTGDYYGYTF. The CDR3 DNA is TGTGCCAGCAGCTTGGTTACGGGAGACTACTATGGCTACACCTTC.

The genes are TRBV7-9 and TRBJ2-5; 8 bases agree with TRBD1. Unmatched junction bases numbered 2, after V lost 1 base and J lost 7 bases. The CDR3 is 13 residues long. Germline CDR1 and CDR2: SEHNR and FQNEAQ (reference sequence). The CDR3 region has the DNA TGTGCCAGCAGCTTAGGGACAGGGAGGACCCAGTACTTC. Its protein product is CASSLGTGRTQYF.